These 26 T cell receptor beta chains originate from one sample sequenced in a study of blood T cell repertoires in COVID-19. Repertoires were generated with immunoSEQ multiplex PCR, while TCRdb's copy carries only in-frame clones and drops some. This sample has 90,000 to 100,000 clones, with 65% to 90% found just once. Input material: peripheral blood. These receptors were taken from an elderly man with acute or convalescent COVID-19.

The gene calls are TRBV5-1 and TRBJ1-4; D is possibly TRBD1 (6 bases). This CDR3 is 14 amino acids long. Germline-derived CDR1 and CDR2 are SGHRS and YFSETQ. V lost 3 bases, J lost 8 bases, and 14 bases lay in between. The CDR3 DNA reads TGCGCCAGCAGCTCAGGGACAAAAGGGGAAAAACTGTTTTTT. It codes for CASSSGTKGEKLFF. The variable domain in full, completed from reference TRBV5-1 and TRBJ1-4, reads KAGVTQTPRYLIKTRGQQVTLSCSPISGHRSVSWYQQTPGQGLQFLFEYFSETQRNKGNFPGRFSGRQFSNSRSEMNVSTLELGDSALYLCASSSGTKGEKLFFGSGTQLSVL.

The V call is TRBV19, the J call TRBJ1-1; no clear D gene. Germline CDR1 reads LNHDA; CDR2 reads SQIVND (reference sequence). This CDR3 spans 13 amino acids. V dropped 7 bases and J dropped 5 bases, with 14 bases sitting between them. This chain's CDR3 is CASTATRWTEAFF. DNA of the CDR3: TGTGCCAGTACCGCGACAAGGTGGACTGAAGCTTTCTTT.

The V gene is TRBV28, the J gene TRBJ2-5; 10 bases align to TRBD1. V was clipped by 6 bases and J by 3 bases; unmatched bases: 7. CDR1 is MDHEN, CDR2 SYDVKM, per germline. The CDR3 loop spans 15 amino acids. CDR3 protein: CASRRQGALKETQYF. DNA for the CDR3: TGTGCCAGCAGGAGACAGGGGGCCCTAAAAGAGACCCAGTACTTC. The entire variable domain, with the rest obtained from reference TRBV28 and TRBJ2-5, is as follows: DVKVTQSSRYLVKRTGEKVFLECVQDMDHENMFWYRQDPGLGLRLIYFSYDVKMKEKGDIPEGYSVSREKKERFSLILESASTNQTSMYLCASRRQGALKETQYFGPGTRLLVL.

The chain combines TRBV19 with TRBJ2-1; 8 bases fit TRBD2. Trimming took 5 bases from V and 3 from J; bases not matched to a gene: 9. CDR3 size: 16 residues. CDR1 is LNHDA and CDR2 is SQIVND in the germline V gene (reference sequence). The CDR3 spells CASSGGSGVNYNEQFF. Written as DNA, the CDR3 is TGTGCCAGTAGTGGGGGTAGCGGGGTTAACTACAATGAGCAGTTCTTC.

This clone was recorded only once. This chain links TRBV29-1 with TRBJ2-3; 9 bases are shared with TRBD2. The CDR3 is 13 residues long. The V gene end was trimmed by 3 bases and the J gene end by 8 bases; junction bases not matched to a gene: 6. The germline V gene encodes CDR1 SQVTM and CDR2 ANQGSEA. In nucleotides, the CDR3 is TGCAGCGTTGAGTCATCTAGCGGGGCTACGCAGTATTTT. Its protein product is CSVESSSGATQYF.

The CDR3 sequence is CASSLASGKTNQPQHF. DNA of the CDR3: TGTGCCAGCAGCTTAGCTTCAGGGAAAACCAATCAGCCCCAGCATTTT. V and J are TRBV7-8 and TRBJ1-5; weak D call: TRBD1 (5 bases). This CDR3 contains 16 residues. The V end was cut by 0 bases, the J end by 3 bases, with 12 bases between. Germline assignment: CDR1 SGHVS and CDR2 FQNEAQ.

The chain carries TRBV7-6 and TRBJ2-1, with a possible D match to TRBD2 (5 bases). The CDR3 has 13 amino acids. V gave up 5 bases and J gave up 9 bases, with 14 bases separating them. The germline gives CDR1 SGHVS, CDR2 FNYEAQ. As DNA, the CDR3 is TGTGCCAGCAGCCCGACGGTACGGGGTGAGCAGTTCTTC. Protein sequence: CASSPTVRGEQFF. Full variable domain (remainder filled in from reference TRBV7-6 and TRBJ2-1): GAGVSQSPRYKVTKRGQDVALRCDPISGHVSLYWYRQALGQGPEFLTYFNYEAQQDKSGLPNDRFSAERPEGSISTLTIQRTEQRDSAMYRCASSPTVRGEQFFGPGTRLTVL.

V usage is TRBV5-6 and J usage is TRBJ2-5, with a weak D call TRBD2 (6 bases). Germline V lookup: CDR1 SGHDT, CDR2 YYEEEE. Trimming took 2 bases from V and 4 from J, leaving 12 bases between them. This CDR3 contains 14 residues. The CDR3 DNA follows: TGTGCCAGCAGCTTTGTGGCGGGAATAGAGACCCAGTACTTC. Translated, it gives CASSFVAGIETQYF.

The rearrangement joins TRBV7-9 to TRBJ1-4, with 8 bases that match TRBD1. V dropped 4 bases and J dropped 3; count of bases not matched to a gene: 7. The germline V gene encodes CDR1 SEHNR and CDR2 FQNEAQ (reference sequence). The CDR3 covers 16 residues. The chain's CDR3 is CASSWTGISANEKLFF. CDR3 in DNA: TGTGCCAGCAGCTGGACAGGGATTTCGGCTAATGAAAAACTGTTTTTT.

This sequence joins TRBV19 and TRBJ2-1, with a tentative D call TRBD1 (6 bases). Trimming took off 5 bases at V and 3 bases at J, with 20 bases between the two ends. The CDR3 covers 17 residues. The germline V gene has CDR1 LNHDA and CDR2 SQIVND (reference sequence). CDR3 residues: CASSPRAGAFVYNEQFF. In DNA, the CDR3 is TGTGCCAGTAGTCCCCGGGCAGGGGCCTTTGTCTACAATGAGCAGTTCTTC.

The sample holds a few counts of this clone. The V gene is TRBV7-2, the J gene TRBJ2-7; 7 bases are shared with TRBD1. This CDR3 has 15 residues. Germline CDR1 reads SGHTA; CDR2 reads FQGNSA. The ends lost 5 bases at V and 2 bases at J; junction bases unmatched: 9. CDR3 sequence (DNA): TGTGCCAGCAGCCCAGGGACAGCTCACACCTACGAGCAGTACTTC. Translating it yields CASSPGTAHTYEQYF.

This sequence joins TRBV21-1 and TRBJ2-4; the table's D call, TRBD1, was not checked against the DNA. TRBV21-1 is annotated as a pseudogene. The CDR3 length is 21 residues. For the CDR3, the DNA is TGTGCCAGCAGCAAAGAAAGTAAAGAACTTAGGGGGCGCGTAGCCAAAAACATTCAGTACTTC. Protein sequence: CASSKESKELRGRVAKNIQYF.

The V call is TRBV15, the J call TRBJ2-5, with D perhaps TRBD2 (6 bases). The germline V and J ends were trimmed by 5 bases and 2 bases, with 18 bases remaining between them. Germline CDR1 is LNHNV and CDR2 is YYDKDF (reference sequence). The CDR3 covers 16 residues. The CDR3: CATSGEDGTPQETQYF. Written as DNA, the CDR3 is TGTGCCACCAGCGGGGAGGATGGGACGCCGCAAGAGACCCAGTACTTC.

The chain combines TRBV9 with TRBJ1-1, with 7 nucleotides matching TRBD1. This CDR3 is built from 13 residues. J was trimmed by 3 bases and V by 4 bases; bases with no gene match: 3. Germline CDR1 SGDLS, CDR2 YYNGEE. The CDR3 spells CASSSTGDTEAFF. CDR3 nucleotide sequence: TGTGCCAGCAGCTCTACAGGGGACACTGAAGCTTTCTTT.

This rearrangement joins TRBV3-1 (or the pseudogene TRBV3-2) to TRBJ2-3; the match to TRBD1 covers 10 bases. This CDR3 is 19 amino acids long. Per germline, CDR1 LGHDT and CDR2 YNNKEL (reference sequence). The ends lost 0 bases at V and 2 bases at J; junction bases unmatched: 11. The CDR3 DNA reads as TGTGCCAGCAGCCAAGATCTCGTCGGACAGGGGGGGAACACAGATACGCAGTATTTT. Its protein is CASSQDLVGQGGNTDTQYF.

This chain uses TRBV24-1 with TRBJ2-1; TRBD1 agrees at 7 bases. The CDR3 is 13 amino acids. V was clipped by 3 bases and J by 9 bases; unmatched bases: 4. CDR1 and CDR2 (germline): KGHDR, SFDVKD. The CDR3 DNA is TGTGCCACCAGTGATCCGGGACAGAGTGAGCAGTTCTTC. Its translation: CATSDPGQSEQFF.

CDR3 coding DNA: TGTGCCAGCAGCTTTCCGGGACAGTCTGGAAACACCATATATTTT. Protein: CASSFPGQSGNTIYF. The chain employs TRBV5-4 and TRBJ1-3; 7 positions agree with TRBD1. CDR3 length: 15 residues. Germline-derived CDR1 and CDR2 are SGHNT and YYREEE (reference sequence). After removal of 2 bases from V and 1 base from J, the junction contained 3 bases not matched to a gene. The full variable domain, completed using reference TRBV5-4 and TRBJ1-3, is ETGVTQSPTHLIKTRGQQVTLRCSSQSGHNTVSWYQQALGQGPQFIFQYYREEENGRGNFPPRFSGLQFPNYSSELNVNALELDDSALYLCASSFPGQSGNTIYFGEGSWLTVV.

This sequence joins TRBV28 and TRBJ2-3, with D tentatively TRBD1 (6 bases). CDR1 and CDR2 (germline): MDHEN, SYDVKM. With 3 bases removed from V and 2 bases from J, the gap between germline ends came to 12 bases. The CDR3 sequence is 15 residues long. CDR3 in amino acids: CASSLGTQNTDTQYF. The CDR3 nucleotides are TGTGCCAGCAGTTTGGGGACACAGAACACAGATACGCAGTATTTT.

The chain recombines TRBV7-2 with TRBJ2-1; 10 bases fit TRBD2. The V segment lost 5 bases and the J segment 7 bases; nucleotides outside the gene matches: 5. The CDR3 covers 14 residues. Germline lookup yields CDR1 SGHTA and CDR2 FQGNSA. The CDR3, as DNA: TGTGCCAGCAGCGCAGCGGGAGGGCGGAATGAGCAGTTCTTC. It translates to CASSAAGGRNEQFF.

This chain joins TRBV28 and TRBJ2-2; 8 positions match TRBD1. J gave up 6 bases and V 6 bases, and 9 bases lay outside the gene matches. Per the germline V gene, CDR1 is MDHEN and CDR2 is SYDVKM. The CDR3 contains 15 residues. The CDR3: CASSLQQGDAGELFF. The CDR3 DNA sequence: TGTGCCAGCAGCCTCCAACAGGGGGACGCCGGGGAGCTGTTTTTT.

The V gene is TRBV7-2, the J gene TRBJ2-7; tentative D call: TRBD1 (5 bases). The CDR3 has 15 residues. Looked up from germline, CDR1 is SGHTA and CDR2 is FQGNSA. The V gene lost 5 bases and the J gene lost 0 bases, with 14 bases spanning the gap. The CDR3 sequence is CASSLKKTGSYEQYF. The CDR3 DNA sequence: TGTGCCAGCAGCCTCAAAAAAACAGGCTCCTACGAGCAGTACTTC.

As concerns this clone: The junction differs from germline at one of its ends, possibly a read error. The V gene is TRBV28, the J gene TRBJ2-7; D is perhaps TRBD1 (6 bases). Germline values: CDR1 MDHEN, CDR2 SYDVKM. The CDR3 totals 10 residues. The DNA of the CDR3 is TGCGAGAGTAGGGGGAACGAGCAGTACTTC. Translation: CESRGNEQYF.

The chain carries TRBV2 and TRBJ1-5; 7 bases are shared with TRBD1. The CDR3 totals 15 residues. V trimming: 6 bases; J trimming: 0 bases; junction bases outside the gene matches: 5. Germline lookup yields CDR1 SNHLY and CDR2 FYNNEI. Here the CDR3 reads CASRTGQISNQPQHF. CDR3 DNA: TGTGCCAGCAGGACGGGACAGATTAGCAATCAGCCCCAGCATTTT.

V gene TRBV28 combines with J gene TRBJ2-1; a possible D gene is TRBD2 (5 bases). Trimming took 6 bases from V and 14 from J, leaving 20 bases between them. The CDR3 sequence is 13 residues long. Germline assignment: CDR1 MDHEN and CDR2 SYDVKM. The chain's CDR3 is CASREAAKSWEFF. CDR3 coding DNA: TGTGCCAGCAGGGAGGCAGCGAAGTCATGGGAGTTCTTC.

V and J are TRBV19 and TRBJ1-5, with 8 bases lining up with TRBD1. Trimming at V came to 4 bases and at J to 2 bases, leaving 16 bases not matched to a gene. Per the germline V gene, CDR1 is LNHDA and CDR2 is SQIVND (reference sequence). This CDR3 has 19 residues. CDR3 sequence reads: CASSTPENRGTWGNQPQHF. CDR3 bases: TGTGCCAGTAGTACCCCGGAGAACAGGGGGACTTGGGGCAATCAGCCCCAGCATTTT.

The chain carries TRBV24-1 and TRBJ2-5; tentative D call: TRBD1 (6 bases). V lost 4 bases and J 5 bases, leaving 13 bases between the germline ends. The CDR3 has 14 amino acids. The V gene's germline CDR1 is KGHDR and CDR2 SFDVKD. The CDR3 spells CATSDRRTAETQYF. The CDR3 DNA reads TGTGCCACCAGTGACCGAAGGACAGCCGAGACCCAGTACTTC.